What follows are 9 T cell receptor beta chains derived from one specimen sequenced in a study of a mutant IDH1 vaccine in newly diagnosed glioma. Their antigens remain unidentified. Clones were sequenced by immunoSEQ multiplex PCR, and TCRdb holds only the in-frame ones, with some missing. The table lists tens of thousands of clones, around 86% of them singletons, with roughly 2% in the top ten. Specified time point: week 35, safety follow-up. A single vaccine dose contained 300 ug of mutant IDH1 20-mer peptide, and topical imiquimod was used with it. This specimen was PBMCs, taken from a glioma patient whose treatment included an IDH1 peptide vaccine. The source is a man in his thirties or forties with glioma.

The chain couples TRBV27 to TRBJ2-6; TRBD1 aligns across 7 bases. Germline V CDR1 and CDR2: MNHEY, SMNVEV (reference sequence). The CDR3 runs 17 residues. Germline trimming cut 6 bases from V and 0 bases from J; bases unmatched to any gene: 8. The CDR3 region has the DNA TGTGCCAGCAGGGACAGGTTTTTTTCCTCTGGGGCCAACGTCCTGACTTTC. Translating it yields CASRDRFFSSGANVLTF. Looking up the rest from reference TRBV27 and TRBJ2-6 gives the full variable domain: EAQVTQNPRYLITVTGKKLTVTCSQNMNHEYMSWYRQDPGLGLRQIYYSMNVEVTDKGDVPEGYKVSRKEKRNFPLILESPSPNQTSLYFCASRDRFFSSGANVLTFGAGSRLTVL.

The CDR3 DNA reads as TGTGCCAGCATACAGGGGAGGAGCACCGGGGAGCTGTTTTTT. Its protein is CASIQGRSTGELFF. This chain connects TRBV2 to TRBJ2-2; D is perhaps TRBD1 (7 bases). Trimming cost V 7 bases and J 4 bases, with 13 bases left between them. This CDR3 has 14 residues. Germline V gene lookup returns CDR1 SNHLY and CDR2 FYNNEI. The full variable domain, rest sourced from reference TRBV2 and TRBJ2-2, is EPEVTQTPSHQVTQMGQEVILRCVPISNHLYFYWYRQILGQKVEFLVSFYNNEISEKSEIFDDQFSVERPDGSNFTLKIRSTKLEDSAMYFCASIQGRSTGELFFGEGSRLTVL.

This clone appeared a few times. The gene calls are TRBV9 and TRBJ2-3; 8 bases are shared with TRBD1. V shed 0 bases and J 5 bases; nucleotides not matched to a gene: 8. CDR1 is SGDLS, CDR2 YYNGEE, per germline. The CDR3 sequence is 16 residues long. CDR3 nucleotides: TGTGCCAGCAGCGTAGCGGGCCAGGGGGCCGTAGATACGCAGTATTTT. Its translation: CASSVAGQGAVDTQYF. Complete variable domain (other parts from reference TRBV9 and TRBJ2-3): DSGVTQTPKHLITATGQRVTLRCSPRSGDLSVYWYQQSLDQGLQFLIQYYNGEERAKGNILERFSAQQFPDLHSELNLSSLELGDSALYFCASSVAGQGAVDTQYFGPGTRLTVL.

The V gene is TRBV9, the J gene TRBJ1-2; a weak D match, TRBD1 (6 bases). Trimming removed 0 bases at V and 4 bases at J, with 25 bases between. The CDR3 is 19 residues long. Germline CDR1 reads SGDLS; CDR2 reads YYNGEE. The chain's CDR3 is CASSVEGRAAGGERYGYTF. The CDR3 DNA sequence: TGTGCCAGCAGCGTAGAGGGACGCGCCGCGGGGGGCGAGCGCTATGGCTACACCTTC. Drawing the rest from reference TRBV9 and TRBJ1-2, the complete variable domain is DSGVTQTPKHLITATGQRVTLRCSPRSGDLSVYWYQQSLDQGLQFLIQYYNGEERAKGNILERFSAQQFPDLHSELNLSSLELGDSALYFCASSVEGRAAGGERYGYTFGSGTRLTVV.

This chain connects TRBV7-9 to TRBJ2-3, with D perhaps matching TRBD2 (6 bases). The CDR3 has 13 amino acids. Germline V gene lookup returns CDR1 SEHNR and CDR2 FQNEAQ (reference sequence). V was trimmed by 3 bases and J by 8 bases, leaving 12 bases between them. The CDR3 DNA reads TGTGCCAGCAGCTTTGGGACTTTGCTTACGCAGTATTTT. Translation: CASSFGTLLTQYF.

The chain carries TRBV27 and TRBJ2-7, with a weak D call TRBD1 (5 bases). Per germline, CDR1 MNHEY and CDR2 SMNVEV (reference sequence). CDR3 size: 14 residues. Trimming shortened V by 5 bases and J by 10 bases, and 21 bases separated the two germline ends. CDR3 loop: CASSPSRAKTDQYF. CDR3 sequence (DNA): TGTGCCAGCAGTCCCTCACGGGCCAAGACAGACCAGTACTTC.

This clone appeared a few times. The CDR3 DNA reads TGTGCCAGCAGTTTGTTCGGGGCCTCTGGGGCCAACGTCCTGACTTTC. Protein sequence: CASSLFGASGANVLTF. The J gene is TRBJ2-6, the V gene TRBV28, with D perhaps given as TRBD1 or TRBD2 (5 bases each). CDR1 and CDR2 from the germline V gene are MDHEN and SYDVKM. The CDR3 has 16 amino acids. The V and J ends lost 3 bases and 0 bases respectively, with 9 bases between them.

The chain is built from TRBV6-1 and TRBJ1-1; D perhaps matches TRBD1 (6 bases). V was trimmed by 3 bases and J by 2 bases, leaving 7 bases between them. The CDR3 is 13 amino acids. Germline V gene data show CDR1 as MNHNS and CDR2 as SASEGT. In DNA form, the CDR3 reads TGTGCCAGCAGTGAGGACAGAAACACTGAAGCTTTCTTT. It specifies CASSEDRNTEAFF.

The rearrangement joins TRBV29-1 to TRBJ1-2; D is unclear. This CDR3 comprises 16 residues. CDR1 and CDR2 from the germline V gene are SQVTM and ANQGSEA. The germline V and J ends were trimmed by 0 bases and 3 bases, with 17 bases remaining between them. CDR3 in DNA: TGCAGCGTTGAAGAAGGGTGGGCAGAGATGCACTATGGCTACACCTTC. This sequence encodes CSVEEGWAEMHYGYTF.